A selection of T cell receptor beta chains follows, all from one sample in a study of T-cell reconstitution after alpha-beta-depleted transplantation in children. TCRdb used MiXCR to reprocess the PCR reads, holding one entry per CDR3 protein. The table includes hundreds of thousands of distinct CDR3 sequences, roughly 26% detected once. Specimen: PBMCs, collected before TCRalphabeta/CD19-depleted stem cell transplant. The receptors come from a girl aged 2-10 years with Fanconi anemia, due to receive a stem cell transplant. Both conserved end residues are part of each CDR3. The D gene is left open where the match is weak. Clone size is given for some rows only: seen once, a few or many times, or a class if the clone is expanded.

v_gene	d_gene	j_gene	abundance	CDR3nt	CDR3aa
TRBV20-1	TRBD2	TRBJ2-3	.	TGCAGTGCTAGCGGACTAGCGGGGGGGATATCCGCGACAGATACGCAGTATTTT	CSASGLAGGISATDTQYF
TRBV20-1	.	TRBJ2-3	.	TGCAGTGGCGCGACAGATACGCAGTATTTT	CSGATDTQYF
TRBV29-1	TRBD1	TRBJ1-1	many	TGCAGCGTAGATGGGACAGGGGGGTTTGAAGCTTTCTTT	CSVDGTGGFEAFF
TRBV7-2	.	TRBJ2-2	many	TGTGCCAGCAGCCCCAGGGTTGGGGAGCTGTTTTTT	CASSPRVGELFF
TRBV7-3	TRBD1	TRBJ2-2	few	TGTGCCAGCAGCATAACCGGGACAGCGAACACCGGGGAGCTGTTTTTT	CASSITGTANTGELFF
TRBV28	.	TRBJ2-5	.	TGTGCCAGCAGTTCGCCGCCCGACAGCACCCGAGAGACCCAGTACTTC	CASSSPPDSTRETQYF
TRBV15	.	TRBJ2-7	once	TGTGCCACCAGCAGCAATCCGCACTACGAGCAGTACTTC	CATSSNPHYEQYF
TRBV7-2	TRBD2	TRBJ2-7	few	TGTGCCAGCAGCTGGACTAGCGGGGCCTACGAGCAGTACTTC	CASSWTSGAYEQYF
TRBV12-3/TRBV12-4	.	TRBJ2-1	many	TGTGCCAGCAGTGCCACAGGGGGGGGGACACACAATGAGCAGTTCTTC	CASSATGGGTHNEQFF
TRBV20-1	.	TRBJ1-2	.	TGCAGTGCAATAGAAGGGGGACCTTACTTC	CSAIEGGPYF
TRBV4-2	.	TRBJ1-4	many	TGTGCCAGCAGCTTTCGGACAGATCGGCTTGGTGAAAAACTGTTTTTT	CASSFRTDRLGEKLFF
TRBV29-1	TRBD1	TRBJ2-7	.	TGCAGCGTTGTAGGGGACAGTCCCTACGAGCAGTACTTC	CSVVGDSPYEQYF
TRBV15	TRBD2	TRBJ2-7	.	TGTGCCACCGCGGTGACTGGCGGGGGGACATACTACGAGCAGTACTTC	CATAVTGGGTYYEQYF
TRBV20-1	TRBD1	TRBJ2-5	many	TGCAGTGCCGAGGACAGGGTAAAGACCCAGTACTTC	CSAEDRVKTQYF
TRBV28	.	TRBJ1-6	many	TGTGCCAGCAGGATCTTCACCACCCCGGGACTCTGGGATTCACCCCTCCACTTT	CASRIFTTPGLWDSPLHF
TRBV6-2/TRBV6-3	.	TRBJ2-1	.	TGTGCCAGCAGTTACTCTCTAGGCAATGAGCAGTTCTTC	CASSYSLGNEQFF
TRBV18	.	TRBJ1-1	.	TGTGCCAGCTCACGCAACAGGGTAGTGGGCGCTTTCTTT	CASSRNRVVGAFF
TRBV29-1	.	TRBJ1-6	many	TGCAGCGTTGAGGTCGACCCCGACTCACCCCTCCACTTT	CSVEVDPDSPLHF
TRBV7-2	.	TRBJ2-3	.	TGTGCCAGCAGCGTAGATAGCACAGATACGCAGTATTTT	CASSVDSTDTQYF
TRBV10-3	.	TRBJ2-3	many	TGTGCCATCAGTGAGTCACGGGGAGGGACAGCGCAGTATTTT	CAISESRGGTAQYF
TRBV29-1	.	TRBJ2-7	many	TGCAGCGTTGAAGATCCGACGAGAAAGGGGTACGAGCAGTACTTC	CSVEDPTRKGYEQYF
TRBV20-1	.	TRBJ2-5	.	TGCAGTGCTAGAGGTCGCCAGGAAGAGACCCAGTACTTC	CSARGRQEETQYF
TRBV7-3	TRBD2	TRBJ2-1	.	TGTGCCAGCAGCCTCCAGCGGGGGCTGGTCGATGAGCAGTTCTTC	CASSLQRGLVDEQFF
TRBV12-3/TRBV12-4	.	TRBJ1-5	many	TGTGCCAGCAGTTTTGGGGGCAGCAATCAGCCCCAGCATTTT	CASSFGGSNQPQHF
TRBV6-1	.	TRBJ2-1	.	TGTGCCAGCAGTGAACCCACGGGGTGGCAGTTCTTC	CASSEPTGWQFF
TRBV7-3	.	TRBJ2-2	.	TGTGCCAGCAGCTCACAGGGATGGACCGGGGAGCTGTTTTTT	CASSSQGWTGELFF
TRBV29-1	.	TRBJ2-7	.	TGCAGCGTTGGTGCACCAGGCTCCTACGAGCAGTACTTC	CSVGAPGSYEQYF
TRBV12-5	TRBD1	TRBJ2-1	.	TGTGCTAGTGGTTTGGTACTCGGGACAGGGTCCTACAATGAGCAGTTCTTC	CASGLVLGTGSYNEQFF
TRBV20-1	.	TRBJ2-1	.	TGCAGTGCTAGAGATTTGGCACAGGCCTCCTACAATGAGCAGTTCTTC	CSARDLAQASYNEQFF
TRBV7-9	.	TRBJ1-2	few	TGTGCCAGCAGCTTAGCCACACAGGGCTACACCTTC	CASSLATQGYTF
TRBV9	TRBD2	TRBJ2-1	few	TGTGCCAGCAGCGTAGGGGCGACTAGCGGGAGGGATGGTGGTGAGCAGTTCTTC	CASSVGATSGRDGGEQFF
TRBV11-1	TRBD2	TRBJ2-1	.	TGTGCCAGCAGCCGCCGGGGAGGGTTATACAATGAGCAGTTCTTC	CASSRRGGLYNEQFF
TRBV29-1	.	TRBJ2-7	.	TGCAGCGTTGAAGATCGGGGGACAAGAAACTACGAGCAGTACTTC	CSVEDRGTRNYEQYF
TRBV5-1	.	TRBJ2-1	few	TGCGCCAGCAGCTTTTTCGGGGGCTCCTACAATGAGCAGTTCTTC	CASSFFGGSYNEQFF